Detailed here is one T cell receptor (beta chain). Its antigen is not known. Germline V gene data show CDR1 as KGHDR and CDR2 as SFDVKD. There are 14 residues in the CDR3. With V trimmed by 2 bases and J by 8 bases, 3 bases remained unmatched. Exclusion of a patient resulted from uncontrolled infection, other autoimmune disease, pregnancy or lactation. Using RNA transcripts as the source, TCR beta CDR3 regions were amplified. Primed by the HTBI set, a first-round RT-PCR was run on the TCR CDR3. TCRdb re-called the multiplex PCR reads through MiXCR, storing one row per CDR3 protein. The sample has about 560,000 distinct CDR3 sequences, about half seen once. The source of the sample is a study of T cells in Graves' hyperthyroidism and ophthalmopathy. Findings and caveats of the study: Stable hyperthyroidism was told apart from ophthalmopathy by a model built on 13 V-J features.

The V call is TRBV24-1, the J call TRBJ1-4; TRBD1 agrees at 8 bases. Sequenced material: peripheral blood or thyroid tissue (not recorded which). The TCR comes from a woman aged 18 to 35 with Graves' hyperthyroidism. Written as DNA, the CDR3 is TGTGCCACCAGTGATTCGACAGGGGCCGAAAAACTGTTTTTT. This sequence encodes CATSDSTGAEKLFF.